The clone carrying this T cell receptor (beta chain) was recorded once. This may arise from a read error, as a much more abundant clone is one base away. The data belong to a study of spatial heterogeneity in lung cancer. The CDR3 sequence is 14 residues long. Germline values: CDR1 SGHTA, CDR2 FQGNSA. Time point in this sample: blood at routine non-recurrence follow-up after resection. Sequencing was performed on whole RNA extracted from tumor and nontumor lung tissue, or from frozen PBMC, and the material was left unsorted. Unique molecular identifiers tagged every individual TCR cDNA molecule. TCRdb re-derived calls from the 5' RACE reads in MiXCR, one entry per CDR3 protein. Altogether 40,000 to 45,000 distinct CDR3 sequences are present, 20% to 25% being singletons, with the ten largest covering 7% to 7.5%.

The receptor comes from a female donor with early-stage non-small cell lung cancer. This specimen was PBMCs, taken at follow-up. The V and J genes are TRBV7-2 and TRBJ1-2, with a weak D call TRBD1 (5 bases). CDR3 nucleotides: TGTGCCAGCAGCTTGGAGGGGAGTAACTTTGGCTACACCTTC. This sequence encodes CASSLEGSNFGYTF.